This T cell receptor (beta chain) came from a study of molecular identifiers for immune sequencing clone quantification. Study-wide findings and caveats: The sizes of highly expanded clones could be underestimated when identical TCR molecules share a barcode. Clonotypes surpassing 20 RNA copies contained over 98% of effector molecules, versus under 1% in naive cells.

Previously described methods with listed TCR primers produced the bulk TCR libraries. One entry per CDR3 protein, called by TCRdb with MiXCR from the PCR reads. The profile shows some 40,000 distinct CDR3 sequences, 24% of them singletons. This CDR3 has 16 residues. Germline V gene sequence: CDR1 SEHNR, CDR2 FQNEAQ (reference sequence). Trimming removed 2 bases from V and 5 bases from J; junction bases left unmatched: 8. In this sample, this clonotype turned up many times. Its antigen is unidentified. This chain links TRBV7-9 with TRBJ1-1, with TRBD1 matching over 10 bases. The source of this sequence is a human donor in good health. Some libraries in this study had Jurkat cell RNA spiked in. Sequencing input: naive CD8+ T cells from blood, with Jurkat cell RNA spiked in. Subset noted: FACS-sorted CD8+CD4-CCR7+CD45RA+ naive T cells. The CDR3 loop is CASSLLDRGYRTEAFF. CDR3 DNA: TGTGCCAGCAGCTTACTGGACAGGGGGTACAGAACTGAAGCTTTCTTT. The whole variable domain, filled in from reference TRBV7-9 and TRBJ1-1, reads DTGVSQNPRHKITKRGQNVTFRCDPISEHNRLYWYRQTLGQGPEFLTYFQNEAQLEKSRLLSDRFSAERPKGSFSTLEIQRTEQGDSAMYLCASSLLDRGYRTEAFFGQGTRLTVV.